The clone carrying this T cell receptor beta chain showed up just once. The sample comes from a study of blood T cell repertoires in COVID-19. CDR1 is KGHDR, CDR2 SFDVKD, per germline. V was trimmed by 6 bases and J by 5 bases, leaving 13 bases between them. This CDR3 contains 14 residues. In the source study's methods: Amplification of reference gene primers was used by the study to estimate nucleated cell counts. Libraries were prepared by immunoSEQ multiplex PCR; TCRdb keeps only in-frame clonotypes and omits some of them. V, J and clone size are taken as reported in that table, and D and trimming were inferred from the DNA itself. The table includes approximately 170,000 clones, around 89% detected once.

The sequencing input was peripheral blood. The chain carries TRBV24-1 and TRBJ2-4; D is possibly TRBD1 (6 bases). The receptor's source is a man in his sixties with acute or convalescent COVID-19. In DNA, the CDR3 is TGTGCCACCAGTCCCACAGGGACGCAAAACATTCAGTACTTC. It specifies CATSPTGTQNIQYF.